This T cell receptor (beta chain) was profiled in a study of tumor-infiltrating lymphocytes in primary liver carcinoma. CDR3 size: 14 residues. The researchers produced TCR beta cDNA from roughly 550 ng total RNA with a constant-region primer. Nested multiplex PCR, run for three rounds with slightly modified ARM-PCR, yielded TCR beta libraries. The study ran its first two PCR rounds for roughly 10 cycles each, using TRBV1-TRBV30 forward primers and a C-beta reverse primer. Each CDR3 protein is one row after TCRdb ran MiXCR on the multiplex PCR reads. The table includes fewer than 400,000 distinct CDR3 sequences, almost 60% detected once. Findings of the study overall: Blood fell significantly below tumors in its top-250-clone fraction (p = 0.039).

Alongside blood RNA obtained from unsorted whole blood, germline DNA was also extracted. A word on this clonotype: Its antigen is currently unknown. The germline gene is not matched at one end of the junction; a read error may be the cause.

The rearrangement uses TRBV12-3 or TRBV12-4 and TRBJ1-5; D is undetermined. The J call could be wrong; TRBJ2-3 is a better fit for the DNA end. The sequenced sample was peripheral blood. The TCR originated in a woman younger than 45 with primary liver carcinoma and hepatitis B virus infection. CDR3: CASTADGHNQPQYF. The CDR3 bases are TGTGCTAGCACTGCTGACGGGCACAATCAGCCCCAGTATTTT.